The rows below give T cell receptor beta chains drawn from one sample of a study of Graves' ophthalmopathy and Graves' hyperthyroidism. TCRdb re-derived calls from the multiplex PCR reads in MiXCR, one entry per CDR3 protein. The sample includes hundreds of thousands of distinct CDR3 sequences, over 40% of them seen just once. Sequenced material: peripheral blood. The receptors here all came from an adult man with Graves' ophthalmopathy. CDR3s leave out the opening cysteine and the closing phenylalanine or tryptophan.

v_call: TRBV11-3; cdr3_aa: ASSSARRGEQY
v_call: TRBV25-1; cdr3_aa: ASSSRQGDGSPLH
v_call: TRBV27; cdr3_aa: ASSLFRGGGNTEAF
v_call: TRBV2; cdr3_aa: ASRQGWGNQPQH
v_call: TRBV24-1; cdr3_aa: ATSVQGGEQY
v_call: TRBV20-1; cdr3_aa: RRGGGVDRYT
v_call: TRBV7-9; cdr3_aa: ASRAGQNVLT
v_call: TRBV29-1; cdr3_aa: SVVGWVAGENSPLH
v_call: TRBV7-2; cdr3_aa: AWQFRRIKHYGYT
v_call: TRBV29-1; cdr3_aa: SVPGNTEAF
v_call: TRBV12-3/TRBV12-4; cdr3_aa: ASSLAGPAAF
v_call: TRBV7-2; cdr3_aa: ASGQQTGNTIY
v_call: TRBV7-2; cdr3_aa: ASSLVSRGGQYEQY
v_call: TRBV7-8; cdr3_aa: ASSLVRSGYEQY
v_call: TRBV6-6; cdr3_aa: ASSSSRTGDSGYT
v_call: TRBV7-9; cdr3_aa: ASSRTGVESYEQY
v_call: TRBV9; cdr3_aa: ASSVAPRGTSPLH
v_call: TRBV7-3; cdr3_aa: ASSLTFAGMYEQY
v_call: TRBV15; cdr3_aa: ATSRGLADSDTQY
v_call: TRBV19; cdr3_aa: ASSRPGDTDTQY
v_call: TRBV2; cdr3_aa: ASSEFSAGEGGELF
v_call: TRBV2; cdr3_aa: ASSILQSSYNSPLH